These 11 T cell receptor beta chains came from one sample sequenced in a study of blood T cells in healthy people across ages. A sample-barcoded 5' primer and a J-beta primer mix were used in a second PCR of about 7 to 12 cycles. TCRdb recomputed calls from the 5' RACE reads with MiXCR, one row per CDR3 protein. In the table there are about 900,000 distinct CDR3 sequences, around 48% of which are singletons. Material for sequencing was blood. The source is a man in his thirties or forties in good health.

This clonotype appeared many times. V and J are TRBV7-3 and TRBJ1-1; possible D gene TRBD1, 5 bases. Deletions cut 8 bases from V and 6 bases from J, with 16 bases between. CDR3 length: 13 residues. Per germline, CDR1 SGHTA and CDR2 FQGTGA. The CDR3 loop is CASGLQGLSEAFF. CDR3 coding DNA: TGTGCCAGCGGTTTGCAGGGTCTCTCTGAAGCTTTCTTT.

In this sample, this clonotype turned up many times. The chain is built from TRBV9 and TRBJ1-2; 9 bases are a match to TRBD1. CDR1 SGDLS and CDR2 YYNGEE come from the germline V gene. With 4 bases clipped from V and 5 bases from J, the junction kept 6 bases outside the gene matches. There are 14 residues in the CDR3. Written as DNA, the CDR3 is TGTGCCAGCAGCACTGCCGGGACAGGGTATGGCTACACCTTC. Translated, it gives CASSTAGTGYGYTF.

In this sample, this clonotype turned up a few times. The chain uses TRBV25-1 and TRBJ2-5; unclear D gene. V was trimmed by 4 bases and J by 0 bases, leaving 6 bases between them. CDR3 size: 13 residues. Germline CDR1 reads MGHDK; CDR2 reads SYGVNS. The CDR3 sequence: CASSGQYQETQYF. CDR3 DNA sequence: TGTGCCAGCAGTGGGCAGTACCAAGAGACCCAGTACTTC.

The sample holds a few counts of this clonotype. This sequence joins TRBV29-1 and TRBJ2-3; D might be TRBD1 or TRBD2, each matching 5 bases. Germline CDR1 and CDR2: SQVTM and ANQGSEA. This CDR3 contains 16 residues. Trimming cost V 7 bases and J 6 bases, with 26 bases left between them. The CDR3 nucleotides are TGCAGCGCCGTCGCCCCGAGGGGCGAATTCTCTGATACGCAGTATTTT. It yields the protein CSAVAPRGEFSDTQYF.

This chain uses TRBV28 with TRBJ2-7; TRBD1 agrees at 8 bases. The CDR3 is 15 residues long. V gave up 5 bases and J gave up 5 bases; unmatched junction bases: 11. Germline-derived CDR1 and CDR2 are MDHEN and SYDVKM. CDR3 in amino acids: CASSIPFRGRNEQYF. CDR3 bases: TGTGCCAGCAGTATACCATTCAGGGGGCGCAACGAGCAGTACTTC. The full variable domain, its missing parts supplied by reference TRBV28 and TRBJ2-7, is DVKVTQSSRYLVKRTGEKVFLECVQDMDHENMFWYRQDPGLGLRLIYFSYDVKMKEKGDIPEGYSVSREKKERFSLILESASTNQTSMYLCASSIPFRGRNEQYFGPGTRLTVT.

This clonotype has just a few counts. The gene calls are TRBV7-2 and TRBJ2-3, with D possibly being TRBD2 (5 bases). The ends were cut back, 5 bases at V and 0 bases at J, with 12 bases in the middle. This CDR3 is 15 amino acids long. Germline CDR1 is SGHTA and CDR2 is FQGNSA. CDR3: CASSRDRTSTDTQYF. The CDR3 DNA reads as TGTGCCAGCAGCCGAGACCGGACTAGCACAGATACGCAGTATTTT.

This clonotype was seen at least ten times. CDR3 loop: CASSESGGSYNEQFF. The CDR3 nucleotides are TGTGCCAGCAGTGAATCGGGGGGCTCGTACAATGAGCAGTTCTTC. This chain connects TRBV6-4 to TRBJ2-1; tentatively, D is TRBD2 (7 bases). The germline gives CDR1 MRHNA, CDR2 SNTAGT. The CDR3 totals 15 residues. Trimming took off 3 bases at V and 4 bases at J, with 13 bases between the two ends.

Note on this clonotype: One junction end does not reproduce the germline sequence, and a read error may be involved. This chain connects TRBV7-2 to TRBJ2-3, with 15 bases fitting TRBD2. The CDR3 is 19 amino acids. CDR1 is SGHTA and CDR2 is FQGNSA in the germline V gene. The CDR3 reads CAGSRAGTSGGISTDTQYF. The CDR3 DNA follows: TGTGCCGGCAGCAGAGCCGGGACTAGCGGGGGGATAAGCACAGATACGCAGTATTTT. Full variable domain (remainder filled in from reference TRBV7-2 and TRBJ2-3): GAGVSQSPSNKVTEKGKDVELRCDPISGHTALYWYRQSLGQGLEFLIYFQGNSAPDKSGLPSDRFSAERTGGSVSTLTIQRTQQEDSAVYLCAGSRAGTSGGISTDTQYFGPGTRLTVL.

This chain uses TRBV20-1 with TRBJ2-7; D not certain. The germline V and J ends were trimmed by 3 bases and 0 bases, with 9 bases remaining between them. This CDR3 has 13 residues. CDR1 is DFQATT, CDR2 SNEGSKA, per germline (reference sequence). CDR3 amino acids: CSASEPVSYEQYF. In DNA form, the CDR3 reads TGCAGTGCTAGTGAACCGGTCTCCTACGAGCAGTACTTC.

This chain links TRBV24-1 with TRBJ1-5, with a tentative D call TRBD1 (5 bases). This CDR3 contains 14 residues. Germline CDR1 reads KGHDR; CDR2 reads SFDVKD. V gave up 3 bases and J gave up 10 bases, with 15 bases separating them. This CDR3 reads CATSDDQGRGPQHF. CDR3 bases: TGTGCCACCAGTGATGATCAGGGCCGGGGTCCCCAGCATTTT.

The chain carries TRBV6-2 or TRBV6-3 and TRBJ2-1; the D gene is possibly TRBD2 (7 bases). V was shortened by 8 bases and J by 8 bases, with 22 bases between the two germline ends. Germline V lookup: CDR1 MNHEY, CDR2 SVGEGT. The CDR3 has 15 residues. The CDR3: CASHKGGPAAYEQFF. The CDR3 nucleotides read TGTGCCAGCCACAAGGGGGGGCCAGCAGCGTATGAGCAGTTCTTC.